Here is one T cell receptor (beta chain) with its context. Its antigen is not known. Unique molecular identifiers were present on the cDNA, which also gained a universal primer site by template switching. Each CDR3 protein gets one entry after TCRdb re-called the 5' RACE reads with MiXCR. The repertoire consists of 1.5 million to 2 million distinct CDR3 sequences, with less than 35% occurring once and the leading ten covering 0.27%. The CDR3 extends over 17 amino acids. The ends were cut back, 0 bases at V and 4 bases at J, with 19 bases in the middle. Germline V gene lookup returns CDR1 MGHRA and CDR2 YSYEKL. The sample originates from a study of identical twins. General study findings and limits: The presence of invariant MAIT and iNKT cells could partly confound analyses of zero-insertion sequences. Weaker excess twin sharing was seen among beta out-of-frame sequences.

The clonotype originates from a newborn girl in good health. V gene TRBV4-1 combines with J gene TRBJ2-7; D is undetermined. Sample: cord blood. The CDR3 coding sequence is TGCGCCAGCAGCCAAGATTTATTGTGGGGAAAACGGTACGAGCAGTACTTC. Protein sequence: CASSQDLLWGKRYEQYF.